Given below is one T cell receptor (beta chain) in context. The data originate from a study of blood T cell repertoires in COVID-19. Study information: Acute-phase and convalescent COVID-19 samples originated in the United States, Italy and Spain. The analysed material was cDNA or gDNA that came from T cells, B-cell-depleted T cells, or PBMCs.

The authors' processing: The authors estimated nucleated cell counts from reference gene primer amplification. Method: immunoSEQ multiplex PCR; TCRdb's copy keeps in-frame clones and lacks some. That table is the source of V, J and clone size, and D and trimming were worked out from the DNA. The profile covers 30,000 to 45,000 clones, with 81% appearing a single time and about 31% taken by the ten largest. The J segment lost 4 bases and the V segment lost 0 bases, leaving 5 bases of the junction unmatched. The CDR3 consists of 16 residues. Per the germline V gene, CDR1 is MNHEY and CDR2 is SVGEGT. This sequence was found in a man older than 75 with active or convalescent COVID-19. The chain is built from TRBV6-2 or TRBV6-3 and TRBJ2-3; 9 bases align to TRBD1. The sequenced sample was peripheral blood. Here the CDR3 DNA reads TGTGCCAGCAGTTACTCTGCGGACAGGGGATCAGATACGCAGTATTTT. This codes for CASSYSADRGSDTQYF.